This T cell receptor (beta chain) was sequenced for a study of CD8 T cells in ankylosing spondylitis. Study-level points and caveats: Made up of about eight highly homologous variants, a TCR beta motif appeared characteristic of ankylosing spondylitis blood.

MiXCR was run by TCRdb on the 5' RACE reads, yielding one entry per CDR3 protein. The sample includes more than 300,000 distinct CDR3 sequences, approximately 8.2% of them seen just once. On this clonotype itself: The target antigen is unknown.

Trimming cost V 0 bases and J 1 base; bases outside gene matches: 7. This CDR3 comprises 17 residues. CDR1 and CDR2 from the germline V gene are MDHEN and SYDVKM. This clonotype was sampled from a male donor with ankylosing spondylitis. The chain employs TRBV28 and TRBJ2-7, with 9 bases lining up with TRBD2. Sequenced input: blood, either unsorted or a sorted T cell fraction (not recorded which). Written as DNA, the CDR3 is TGTGCCAGCAGTTTATGGAGGGGGACTAGCAGGTCCTACGAGCAGTACTTC. This gives the protein CASSLWRGTSRSYEQYF.